The clone carrying this T cell receptor (beta chain) was picked up a small number of times. The V gene lost 0 bases and the J gene lost 5 bases, with 10 bases spanning the gap. Germline V gives CDR1 LGHNA, CDR2 YNFKEQ. CDR3 length equals 14 residues. The table came from immunoSEQ multiplex PCR; TCRdb's copy has only in-frame clones and leaves some out. The sample yields 150,000 to 200,000 clones, 85% seen once. This specimen belongs to a study of blood T cell repertoires in COVID-19. Study-level information: The United States, Italy and Spain supplied acute and convalescent COVID-19 samples. T cells, B-cell-depleted T cells, or PBMCs provided the cDNA or gDNA that served as material.

The chain uses TRBV4-2 and TRBJ2-5, with no clear D. The clonotype originates from a human donor with acute or convalescent COVID-19. The donor label of this sample is uncertain. The sample taken for sequencing was peripheral blood. In DNA, the CDR3 is TGTGCCAGCAGCCAAGAGAGAGCTGCCGAGACCCAGTACTTC. This translates into CASSQERAAETQYF.